The T cell receptor (beta chain) described here comes from a study of blood T cells in healthy people across ages. Study-level results: Both higher diversity and more naive CD4+ cells marked long-lived donors when set against aged donors. Unsorted PBMCs blocked a conclusive comparison of naive and antigen-experienced cells.

In regard to this clonotype: The target antigen is unknown.

With a J-beta primer mix and a sample-barcoded 5' primer, a second PCR ran about 6 to 11 cycles. From the 5' RACE reads, TCRdb called clonotypes with MiXCR, one entry per CDR3 protein. The table lists 900,000 to 950,000 distinct CDR3 sequences, about 28% of them singletons. The V segment lost 3 bases and the J segment 7 bases; nucleotides outside the gene matches: 5. The CDR3 is made up of 15 amino acids. Germline assignment: CDR1 KGHDR and CDR2 SFDVKD. These data were likewise used in another study, on T cells of mothers and their children. That source notes: Thymic selection shapes TCR recombination output in related pairs, and it does so similarly in unrelated pairs.

This chain uses TRBV24-1 with TRBJ1-6, with 7 bases that match TRBD1. The receptor's source is a woman in her forties in good health. Sequencing used blood. CDR3 region: CATSDPTGPNSPLHF. In DNA form, the CDR3 reads TGTGCCACCAGTGATCCGACAGGGCCCAATTCACCCCTCCACTTT.